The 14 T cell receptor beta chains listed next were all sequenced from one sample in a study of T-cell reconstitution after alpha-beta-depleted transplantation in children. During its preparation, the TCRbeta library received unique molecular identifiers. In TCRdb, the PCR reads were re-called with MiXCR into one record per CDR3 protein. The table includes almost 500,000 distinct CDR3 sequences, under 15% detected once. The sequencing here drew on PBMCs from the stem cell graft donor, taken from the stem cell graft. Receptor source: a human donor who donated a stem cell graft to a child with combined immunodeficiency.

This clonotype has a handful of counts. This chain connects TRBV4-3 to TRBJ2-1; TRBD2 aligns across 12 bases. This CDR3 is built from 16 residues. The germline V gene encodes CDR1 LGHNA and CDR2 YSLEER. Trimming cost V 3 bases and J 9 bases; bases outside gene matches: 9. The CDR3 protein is CASSQDLAGGRSEQFF. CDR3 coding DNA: TGCGCCAGCAGCCAGGATCTAGCGGGGGGGAGGAGTGAGCAGTTCTTC.

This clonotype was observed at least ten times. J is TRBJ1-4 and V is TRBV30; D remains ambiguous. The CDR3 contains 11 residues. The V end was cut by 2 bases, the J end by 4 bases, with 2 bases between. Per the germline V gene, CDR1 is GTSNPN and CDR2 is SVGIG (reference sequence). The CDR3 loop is CAWSLNEKLFF. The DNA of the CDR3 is TGTGCCTGGAGTCTTAATGAAAAACTGTTTTTT.

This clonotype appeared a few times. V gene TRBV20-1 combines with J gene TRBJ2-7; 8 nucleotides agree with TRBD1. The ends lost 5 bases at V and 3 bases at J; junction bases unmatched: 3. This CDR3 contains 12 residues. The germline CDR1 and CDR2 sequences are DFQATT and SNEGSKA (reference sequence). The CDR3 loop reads CSAQDRGYEQYF. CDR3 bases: TGCAGTGCTCAAGACAGGGGCTACGAGCAGTACTTC.

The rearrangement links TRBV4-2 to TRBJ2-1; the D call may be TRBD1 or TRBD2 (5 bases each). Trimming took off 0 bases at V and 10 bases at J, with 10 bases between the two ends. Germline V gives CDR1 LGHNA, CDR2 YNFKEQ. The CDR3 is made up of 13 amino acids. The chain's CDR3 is CASSQDPGPEQFF. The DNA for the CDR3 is TGTGCCAGCAGCCAAGATCCGGGACCCGAGCAGTTCTTC.

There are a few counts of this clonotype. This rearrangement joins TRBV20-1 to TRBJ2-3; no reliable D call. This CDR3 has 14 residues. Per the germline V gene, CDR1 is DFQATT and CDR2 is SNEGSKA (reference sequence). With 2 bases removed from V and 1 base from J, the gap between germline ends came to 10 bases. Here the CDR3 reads CSARSTQRTDTQYF. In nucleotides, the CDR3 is TGCAGTGCTAGATCGACGCAACGCACAGATACGCAGTATTTT.

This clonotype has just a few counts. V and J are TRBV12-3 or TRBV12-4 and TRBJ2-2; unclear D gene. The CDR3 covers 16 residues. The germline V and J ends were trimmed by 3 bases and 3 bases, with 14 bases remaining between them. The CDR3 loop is CASSFDGATYTGELFF. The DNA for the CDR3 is TGTGCCAGCAGTTTTGATGGTGCCACTTACACCGGGGAGCTGTTTTTT.

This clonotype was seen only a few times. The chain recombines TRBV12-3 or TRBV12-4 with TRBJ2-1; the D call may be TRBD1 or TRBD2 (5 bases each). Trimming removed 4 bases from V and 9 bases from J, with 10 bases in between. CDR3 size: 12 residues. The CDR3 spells CASSWVGGEQFF. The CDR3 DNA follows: TGTGCCAGCAGTTGGGTTGGGGGTGAGCAGTTCTTC.

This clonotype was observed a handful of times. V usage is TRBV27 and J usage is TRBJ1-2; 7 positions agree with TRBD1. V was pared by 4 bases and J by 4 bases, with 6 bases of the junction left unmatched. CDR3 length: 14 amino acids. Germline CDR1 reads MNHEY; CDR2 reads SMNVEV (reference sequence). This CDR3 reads CASSSLTGSYGYTF. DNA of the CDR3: TGTGCCAGCAGTTCCCTGACAGGGAGCTATGGCTACACCTTC.

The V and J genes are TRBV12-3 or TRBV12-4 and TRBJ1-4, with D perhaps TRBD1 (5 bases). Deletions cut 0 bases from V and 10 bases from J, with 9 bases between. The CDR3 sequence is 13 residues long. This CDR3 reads CASSLAGGIKLFF. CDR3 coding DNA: TGTGCCAGCAGTTTAGCTGGGGGGATAAAACTGTTTTTT.

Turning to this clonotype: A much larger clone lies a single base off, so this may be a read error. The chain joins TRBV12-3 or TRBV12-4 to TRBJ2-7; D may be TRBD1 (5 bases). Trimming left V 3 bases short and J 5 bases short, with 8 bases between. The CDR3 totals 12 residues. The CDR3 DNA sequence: TGTGCCAGCAGTTTGACAGCGAACGAGCAGTACTTC. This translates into CASSLTANEQYF.

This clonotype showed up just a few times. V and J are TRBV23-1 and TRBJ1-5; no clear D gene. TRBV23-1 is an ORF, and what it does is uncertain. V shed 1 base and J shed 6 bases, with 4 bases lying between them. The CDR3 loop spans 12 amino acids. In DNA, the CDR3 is TGCGCCAGCAGTCAATTAGTTCAGCCCCAGCATTTT. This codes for CASSQLVQPQHF.

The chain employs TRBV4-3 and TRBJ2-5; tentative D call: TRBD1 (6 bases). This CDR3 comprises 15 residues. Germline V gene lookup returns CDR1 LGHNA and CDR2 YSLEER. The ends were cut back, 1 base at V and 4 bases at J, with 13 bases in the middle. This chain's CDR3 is CASSQAQGFGETQYF. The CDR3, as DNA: TGCGCCAGCAGCCAAGCTCAGGGGTTCGGAGAGACCCAGTACTTC.

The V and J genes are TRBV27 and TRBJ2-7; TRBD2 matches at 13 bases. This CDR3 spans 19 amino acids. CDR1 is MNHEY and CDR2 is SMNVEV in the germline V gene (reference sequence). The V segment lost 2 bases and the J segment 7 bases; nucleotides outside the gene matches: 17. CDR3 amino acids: CASSLRTGGLAGRFREQYF. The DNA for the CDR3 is TGTGCCAGCAGTTTACGGACAGGGGGACTAGCGGGGCGCTTTAGAGAGCAGTACTTC.

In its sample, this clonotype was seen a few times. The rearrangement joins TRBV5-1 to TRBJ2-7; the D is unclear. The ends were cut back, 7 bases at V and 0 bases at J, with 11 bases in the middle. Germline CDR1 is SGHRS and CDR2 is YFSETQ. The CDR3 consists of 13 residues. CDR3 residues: CASRYSDSYEQYF. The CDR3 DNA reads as TGCGCCAGCCGCTACAGCGACTCCTACGAGCAGTACTTC.